The TCR beta chain described here comes from a study of T-cell reconstitution after alpha-beta-depleted transplantation in children. Unique molecular identifiers featured in how the TCRbeta library was prepared. TCRdb fed the PCR reads into MiXCR, producing one record per CDR3 protein. The sample records around 580,000 distinct CDR3 sequences, under 25% being singletons. This clonotype appeared a few times. Deletions cut 6 bases from V and 8 bases from J, with 28 bases between. This CDR3 is 17 amino acids long. The germline CDR1 and CDR2 sequences are SGHVS and FQNEAQ. The source of this sequence is a boy under three years old who had a stem cell transplant for acute myeloid leukemia, so the T cells may come from the graft donor. The chain links TRBV7-8 to TRBJ2-5, with D tentatively TRBD2 (6 bases). The starting material was PBMCs, mostly from graft donor cells, obtained 360 days after TCRalphabeta/CD19-depleted stem cell transplant. This CDR3 reads CASSSTLPGARQRTQYF. As DNA, the CDR3 is TGTGCCAGCAGTTCCACCCTTCCGGGAGCCCGCCAACGTACCCAGTACTTC.